This T cell receptor (beta chain) was sequenced during a study of blood T cells in healthy people across ages. General study results and limits: PBMCs went unsorted, and a conclusive naive versus antigen-experienced comparison was therefore prevented. With donor CMV status unknown, expanded clonotype changes were possibly confounded.

Per sample, extraction of total RNA gave at least 5.5 micrograms in every case. This clonotype was observed a few times. Its antigen is still unknown. A J-beta primer mix and a sample-barcoded 5' primer were used in a second PCR of about 7 to 11 cycles. One entry per CDR3 protein results from TCRdb running MiXCR on the 5' RACE reads. The table has 630,000 or so distinct CDR3 sequences, approximately 31% seen once. The sample comprised blood. The TCR was taken from a woman aged 80 or older in good health.

The CDR3 spells CASSERGERTEAFF. CDR3 sequence (DNA): TGTGCCAGCAGTGAACGGGGGGAACGCACTGAAGCTTTCTTT. This chain connects TRBV6-1 to TRBJ1-1, with D possibly being TRBD1 (5 bases). This CDR3 contains 14 residues. Germline loops: CDR1 MNHNS, CDR2 SASEGT. V was cut by 2 bases and J by 4 bases, with 11 bases left in between.